This T cell receptor beta chain was obtained from a study of T cells in Graves' hyperthyroidism and ophthalmopathy. Germline V gene data show CDR1 as LGHNA and CDR2 as YSLEER. The ends lost 1 base at V and 7 bases at J; junction bases unmatched: 6. This CDR3 is built from 15 residues. This clonotype appeared many times. Amplification of TCR beta CDR3 regions used RNA as the template. HTBI primers drove first-round RT-PCR of the TCR CDR3. TCRdb independently ran MiXCR on the multiplex PCR reads; one entry per CDR3 protein. The sample holds approximately 690,000 distinct CDR3 sequences, about 14% seen once. Fresh peripheral blood, approximately 10 ml, was the source of the PBMCs.

The sequence was collected from a woman between 50 and 59 years old with Graves' ophthalmopathy. Material for sequencing was blood. The rearrangement links TRBV4-3 to TRBJ2-5; the match to TRBD2 covers 10 bases. DNA for the CDR3: TGCGCCAGCAGCCAAGGGCTAGCGGGAGAATGGACCCAGTACTTC. Translation gives CASSQGLAGEWTQYF.